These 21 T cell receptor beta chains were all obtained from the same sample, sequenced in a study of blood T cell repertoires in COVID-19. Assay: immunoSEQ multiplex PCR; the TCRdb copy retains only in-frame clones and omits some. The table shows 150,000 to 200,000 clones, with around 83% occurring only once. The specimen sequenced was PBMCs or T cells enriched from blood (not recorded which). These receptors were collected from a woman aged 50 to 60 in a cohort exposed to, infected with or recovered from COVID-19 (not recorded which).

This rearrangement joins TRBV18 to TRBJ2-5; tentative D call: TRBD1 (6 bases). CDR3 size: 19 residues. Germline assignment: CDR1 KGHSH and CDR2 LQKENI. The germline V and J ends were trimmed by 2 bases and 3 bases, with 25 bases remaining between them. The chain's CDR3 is CASSPVRLSDLQGKETQYF. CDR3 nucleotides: TGTGCCAGCTCACCAGTTCGGCTTTCGGATTTGCAGGGGAAAGAGACCCAGTACTTC. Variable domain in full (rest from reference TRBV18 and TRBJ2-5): NAGVMQNPRHLVRRRGQEARLRCSPMKGHSHVYWYRQLPEEGLKFMVYLQKENIIDESGMPKERFSAEFPKEGPSILRIQQVVRGDSAAYFCASSPVRLSDLQGKETQYFGPGTRLLVL.

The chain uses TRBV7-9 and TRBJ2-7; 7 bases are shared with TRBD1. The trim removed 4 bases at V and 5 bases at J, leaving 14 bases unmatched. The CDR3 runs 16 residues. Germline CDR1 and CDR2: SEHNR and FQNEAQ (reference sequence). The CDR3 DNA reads TGTGCCAGCAGCTATGGAAGGGGGCCTTCCTTGAACGAGCAGTACTTC. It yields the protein CASSYGRGPSLNEQYF.

In DNA form, the CDR3 reads TGTGCCAGCCAACCGACCCGGGTGGGTGGCTACACCTTC. This codes for CASQPTRVGGYTF. The genes are TRBV2 and TRBJ1-2, with D uncertain. CDR3 length: 13 residues. Trimming took off 8 bases at V and 7 bases at J, with 17 bases between the two ends. Germline assignment: CDR1 SNHLY and CDR2 FYNNEI.

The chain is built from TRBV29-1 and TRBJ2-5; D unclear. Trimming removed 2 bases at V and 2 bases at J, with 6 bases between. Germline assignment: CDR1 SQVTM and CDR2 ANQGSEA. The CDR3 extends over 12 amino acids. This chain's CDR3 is CSVELGQETQYF. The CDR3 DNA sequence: TGCAGCGTTGAACTAGGACAAGAGACCCAGTACTTC.

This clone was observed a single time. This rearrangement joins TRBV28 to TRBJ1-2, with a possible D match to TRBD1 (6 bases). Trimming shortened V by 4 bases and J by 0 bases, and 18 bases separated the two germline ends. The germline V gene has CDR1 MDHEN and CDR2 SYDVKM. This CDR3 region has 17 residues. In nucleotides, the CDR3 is TGTGCCAGCAGTTCCTACCTTCGGGGGGCTCCTAACTATGGCTACACCTTC. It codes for CASSSYLRGAPNYGYTF.

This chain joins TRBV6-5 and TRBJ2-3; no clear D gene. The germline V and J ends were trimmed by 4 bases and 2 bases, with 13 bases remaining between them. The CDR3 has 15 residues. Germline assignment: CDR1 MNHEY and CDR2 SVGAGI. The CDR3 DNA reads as TGTGCCAGCAGTTCCGTATACAGCTCCACAGATACGCAGTATTTT. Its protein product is CASSSVYSSTDTQYF.

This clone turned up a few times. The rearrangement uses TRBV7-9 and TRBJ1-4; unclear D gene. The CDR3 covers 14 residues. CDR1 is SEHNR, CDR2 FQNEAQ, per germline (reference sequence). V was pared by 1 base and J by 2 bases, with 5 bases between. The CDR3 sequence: CASSLVSTNEKLFF. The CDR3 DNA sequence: TGTGCCAGCAGCTTAGTGTCTACTAATGAAAAACTGTTTTTT.

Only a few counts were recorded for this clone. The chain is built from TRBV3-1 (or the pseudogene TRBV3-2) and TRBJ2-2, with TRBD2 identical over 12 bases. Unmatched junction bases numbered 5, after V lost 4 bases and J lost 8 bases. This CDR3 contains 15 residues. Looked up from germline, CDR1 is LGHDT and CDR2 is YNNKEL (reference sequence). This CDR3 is CASSRGLAGSGELFF. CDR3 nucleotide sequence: TGTGCCAGCAGCCGTGGACTAGCGGGATCGGGGGAGCTGTTTTTT.

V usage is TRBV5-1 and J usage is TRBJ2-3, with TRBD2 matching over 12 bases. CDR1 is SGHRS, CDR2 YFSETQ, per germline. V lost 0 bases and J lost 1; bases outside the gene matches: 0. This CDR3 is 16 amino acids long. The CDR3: CASSLGLAGGTDTQYF. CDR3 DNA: TGCGCCAGCAGCTTGGGACTAGCGGGAGGCACAGATACGCAGTATTTT.

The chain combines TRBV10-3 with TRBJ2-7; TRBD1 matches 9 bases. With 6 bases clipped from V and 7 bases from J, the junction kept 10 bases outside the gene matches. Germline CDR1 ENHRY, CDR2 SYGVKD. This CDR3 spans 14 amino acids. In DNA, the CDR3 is TGTGCCATCAGCGGAGGGACAGGGCCTCGGGAGCAGTACTTC. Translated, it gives CAISGGTGPREQYF.

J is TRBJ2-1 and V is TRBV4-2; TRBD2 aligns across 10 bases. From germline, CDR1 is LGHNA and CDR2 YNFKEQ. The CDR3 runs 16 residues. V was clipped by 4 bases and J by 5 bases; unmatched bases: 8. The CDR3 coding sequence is TGTGCCAGCAGCCCCTATAGCGGGGGGCGAAACAATGAGCAGTTCTTC. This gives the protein CASSPYSGGRNNEQFF.

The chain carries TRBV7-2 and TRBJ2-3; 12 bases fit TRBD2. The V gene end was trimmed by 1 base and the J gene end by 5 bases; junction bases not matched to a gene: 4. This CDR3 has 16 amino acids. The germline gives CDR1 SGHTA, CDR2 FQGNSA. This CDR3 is CASSLGLAGGGDTQYF. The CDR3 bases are TGTGCCAGCAGCTTAGGCCTAGCGGGGGGGGGAGATACGCAGTATTTT.

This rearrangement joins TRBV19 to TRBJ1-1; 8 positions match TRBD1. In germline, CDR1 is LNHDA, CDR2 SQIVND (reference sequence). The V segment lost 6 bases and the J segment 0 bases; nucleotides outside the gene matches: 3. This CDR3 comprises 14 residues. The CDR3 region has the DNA TGTGCCAGTAGCAGACAGGGGATGAACACTGAAGCTTTCTTT. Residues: CASSRQGMNTEAFF.

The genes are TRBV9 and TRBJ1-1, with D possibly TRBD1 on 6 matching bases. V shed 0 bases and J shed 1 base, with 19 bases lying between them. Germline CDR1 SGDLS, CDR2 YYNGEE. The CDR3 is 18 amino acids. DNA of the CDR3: TGTGCCAGCAGCGTAGGAGGGGAGGGGGGCAGAAGGAACACTGAAGCTTTCTTT. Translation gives CASSVGGEGGRRNTEAFF.

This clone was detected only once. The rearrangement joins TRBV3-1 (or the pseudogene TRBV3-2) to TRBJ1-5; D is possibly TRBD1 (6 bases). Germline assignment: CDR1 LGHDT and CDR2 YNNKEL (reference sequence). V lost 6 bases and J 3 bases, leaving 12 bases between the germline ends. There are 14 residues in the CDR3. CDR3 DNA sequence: TGTGCCAGCAGTCTCGGACAGTTCAATCAGCCCCAGCATTTT. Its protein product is CASSLGQFNQPQHF.

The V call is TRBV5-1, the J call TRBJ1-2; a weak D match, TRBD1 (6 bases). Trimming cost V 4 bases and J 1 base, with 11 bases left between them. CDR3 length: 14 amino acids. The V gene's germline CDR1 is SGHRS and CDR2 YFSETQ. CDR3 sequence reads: CASSVTGDNYGYTF. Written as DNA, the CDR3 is TGCGCCAGCAGCGTGACAGGAGATAACTATGGCTACACCTTC.

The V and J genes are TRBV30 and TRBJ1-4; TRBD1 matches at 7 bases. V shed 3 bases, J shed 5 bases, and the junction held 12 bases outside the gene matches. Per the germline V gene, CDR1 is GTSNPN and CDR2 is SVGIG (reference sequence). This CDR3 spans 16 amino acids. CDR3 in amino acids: CAWSHITGQRNEKLFF. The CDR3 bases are TGTGCCTGGAGCCACATTACGGGACAGAGAAATGAAAAACTGTTTTTT. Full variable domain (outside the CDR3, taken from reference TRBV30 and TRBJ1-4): SQTIHQWPATLVQPVGSPLSLECTVEGTSNPNLYWYRQAAGRGLQLLFYSVGIGQISSEVPQNLSASRPQDRQFILSSKKLLLSDSGFYLCAWSHITGQRNEKLFFGSGTQLSVL.

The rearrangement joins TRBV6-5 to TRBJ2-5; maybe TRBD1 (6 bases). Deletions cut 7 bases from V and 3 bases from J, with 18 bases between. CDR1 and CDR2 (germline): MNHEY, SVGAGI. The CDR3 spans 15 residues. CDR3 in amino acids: CASKKAGALEETQYF. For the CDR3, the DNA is TGTGCCAGCAAGAAGGCAGGGGCCCTGGAAGAGACCCAGTACTTC.

The CDR3 bases are TGTGCCACCAGCGATAATCTCGGACTAGGCAATCAGCCCCAGCATTTT. Residues: CATSDNLGLGNQPQHF. The rearrangement uses TRBV24-1 and TRBJ1-5, with D unclear. The CDR3 is made up of 16 amino acids. CDR1 and CDR2 (germline): KGHDR, SFDVKD. V lost 7 bases to trimming and J lost 2 bases, with 17 bases between them.

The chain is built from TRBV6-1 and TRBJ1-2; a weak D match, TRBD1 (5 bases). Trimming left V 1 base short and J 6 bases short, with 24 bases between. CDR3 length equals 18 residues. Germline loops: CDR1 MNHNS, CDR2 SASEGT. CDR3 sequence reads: CASSEGFGGRVGRNGYTF. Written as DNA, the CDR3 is TGTGCCAGCAGTGAAGGGTTTGGGGGGAGGGTCGGACGGAATGGCTACACCTTC.

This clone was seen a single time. The DNA for the CDR3 is TGTGCCACTGACAGGGGAAGGGCCTACGAGCAGTACTTC. It yields the protein CATDRGRAYEQYF. The rearrangement uses TRBV28 and TRBJ2-7, with 8 bases matching TRBD1. The ends lost 10 bases at V and 2 bases at J; junction bases unmatched: 7. CDR3 size: 13 residues. The germline V gene encodes CDR1 MDHEN and CDR2 SYDVKM.